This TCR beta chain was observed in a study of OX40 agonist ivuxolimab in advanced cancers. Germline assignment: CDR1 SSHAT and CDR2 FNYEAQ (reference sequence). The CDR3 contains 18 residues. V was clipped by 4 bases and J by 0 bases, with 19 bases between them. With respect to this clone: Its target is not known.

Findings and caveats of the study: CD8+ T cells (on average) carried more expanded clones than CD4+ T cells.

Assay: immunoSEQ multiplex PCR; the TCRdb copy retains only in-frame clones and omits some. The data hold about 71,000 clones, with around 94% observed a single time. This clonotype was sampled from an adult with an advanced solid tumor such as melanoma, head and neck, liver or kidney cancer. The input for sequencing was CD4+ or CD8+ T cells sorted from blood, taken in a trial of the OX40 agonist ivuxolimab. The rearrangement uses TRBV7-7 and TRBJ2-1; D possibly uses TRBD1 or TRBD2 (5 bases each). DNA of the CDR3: TGTGCCAGCAGCTCCGCCGTACCGGGACCCGGCTCCTACAATGAGCAGTTCTTC. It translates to CASSSAVPGPGSYNEQFF.